What follows is one T cell receptor beta chain and its context. The antigen remains undetermined. The germline gives CDR1 LNHDA, CDR2 SQIVND (reference sequence). The CDR3 has 14 amino acids. V shed 3 bases and J shed 6 bases, with 9 bases lying between them. The data stem from a study of vaccination and CD4 T cells after COVID-19. Overall study context: Some control cultures received a CEFX pool, which served as the positive control. Others received an HIV-1 Nef pool or no peptide.

Documented treatment: roughly 10-day PBMC culture with coronavirus spike peptide pools or control peptides (ViraFEST assay). Expansion of antigen-specific T cells with peptide pools by ViraFEST preceded sequencing of TCRs. Whole-study results and caveats: Median SARS-CoV-2-reactive clonotype numbers went up from about 20 to 38, but not significantly. Convalescent patients displayed spike mono-reactivity in 304 of 307 vaccine-specific clones.

Sequencing of the DNA from cultured CD4+ T cells was carried out with the Oncomine TCR Beta short-read assay. A single record per CDR3 protein comes from TCRdb applying MiXCR to the PCR reads. The table has about 7,000 distinct CDR3 sequences, around three fifths seen once. The chain is built from TRBV19 and TRBJ1-6; D perhaps matches TRBD1 (5 bases). The sample comprised CD4+ T cells from blood, cultured in vitro. This receptor was obtained from a human donor who had recovered from COVID-19. CDR3 region: CASSIPGTNSPLHF. In DNA form, the CDR3 reads TGTGCCAGTAGTATCCCAGGGACTAATTCACCCCTCCACTTT. The entire variable domain, with the rest obtained from reference TRBV19 and TRBJ1-6, is as follows: DGGITQSPKYLFRKEGQNVTLSCEQNLNHDAMYWYRQDPGQGLRLIYYSQIVNDFQKGDIAEGYSVSREKKESFPLTVTSAQKNPTAFYLCASSIPGTNSPLHFGNGTRLTVT.